The source of this TCR beta chain is a study of shared clonotypes between healthy human individuals. The data were produced by immunoSEQ multiplex PCR, yet TCRdb's version contains in-frame clones alone and is incomplete. The profile shows fewer than 800,000 clones, under 95% of them singletons. Terminally differentiated effector memory CD45RA+ cells were excluded from the naive CD8 cells, which were CD45RO-negative and positively selected for CCR7. The CDR3 runs to 16 residues. The germline V and J ends were trimmed by 0 bases and 0 bases, with 12 bases remaining between them. Germline CDR1 and CDR2: SEHNR and FQNEAQ (reference sequence).

Material: naive CD8+ T cells sorted from blood. The chain uses TRBV7-9 and TRBJ2-7; D perhaps matches TRBD1 (5 bases). The clonotype originates from a man between 25 and 39 years old in good health. The CDR3 DNA reads TGTGCCAGCAGCTTAGCAGGCTGGGGCCTCTCCTACGAGCAGTACTTC. This translates into CASSLAGWGLSYEQYF.